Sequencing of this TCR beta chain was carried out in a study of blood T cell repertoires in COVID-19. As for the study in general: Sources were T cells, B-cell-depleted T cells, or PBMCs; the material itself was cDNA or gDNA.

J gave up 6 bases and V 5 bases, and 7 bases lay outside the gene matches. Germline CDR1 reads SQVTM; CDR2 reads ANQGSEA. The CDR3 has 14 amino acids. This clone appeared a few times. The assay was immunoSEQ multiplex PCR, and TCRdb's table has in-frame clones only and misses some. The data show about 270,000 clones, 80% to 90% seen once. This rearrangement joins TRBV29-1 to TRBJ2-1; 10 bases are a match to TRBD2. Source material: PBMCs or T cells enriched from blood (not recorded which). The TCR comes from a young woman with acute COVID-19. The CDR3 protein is CSVSGTSDGNEQFF. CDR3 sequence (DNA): TGCAGCGTTTCCGGGACTAGCGATGGCAATGAGCAGTTCTTC.